This TCR beta chain was identified during a study of beta chain features in type 1 diabetes. Regarding the study as a whole: Among all four CD4+ subsets, Type 1 diabetes patients had TCRB CDR3s that were moderately but significantly shorter. Reduced insertions and increased deletions marked VDJ junctions in type 1 diabetes patients.

Expressed TCRB transcripts were sequenced after all isolated RNA was converted to cDNA. Profiled with immunoSEQ multiplex PCR; TCRdb holds only in-frame clones, not every one. The sample shows under 200,000 clones, 8% to 8.5% of them seen only once. Trimming took off 0 bases at V and 3 bases at J, with 20 bases between the two ends. The germline CDR1 and CDR2 sequences are SEHNR and FQNEAQ (reference sequence). The CDR3 runs to 18 residues. As concerns this clone: The antigen remains undetermined.

V is TRBV7-9 and J is TRBJ1-2; tentatively, D is TRBD1 (5 bases). The sequencing sample was made of central memory CD4+ T cells from blood. The TCR was taken from a woman between 18 and 30 years old with type 1 diabetes. The CDR3 DNA sequence: TGTGCCAGCAGCTTAGCACCCCGGCCGCTCGCAGGGTACTATGGCTACACCTTC. It is translated as CASSLAPRPLAGYYGYTF.